This is a list of T cell receptor beta chains from one sample in a study of T cells in Graves' hyperthyroidism and ophthalmopathy. TCRdb processed the multiplex PCR reads anew with MiXCR; each CDR3 protein has one entry. The data show approximately 640,000 distinct CDR3 sequences, 17% seen once. Sequencing was carried out using blood. These receptors were collected from a middle-aged man with Graves' hyperthyroidism. CDR3s leave out the opening cysteine and the closing phenylalanine or tryptophan. The order of the fields is J gene, V gene, D gene, CDR3 protein. The D gene is left open where the match is weak.

TRBJ2-3,TRBV9,-,ASSVSQRADTQY
TRBJ2-3,TRBV7-2,TRBD2,ASSLVGTTSTDTQY
TRBJ2-3,TRBV11-2,TRBD2,ASSLHGLAGNADTQY
TRBJ2-6,TRBV27,-,ASSVTPSSGANVLT
TRBJ2-1,TRBV5-1,-,ASSFMRDKVQHGEQF
TRBJ1-4,TRBV4-3,-,ASSQDSGVDEKLF
TRBJ2-2,TRBV30,-,AWDPSPGELF
TRBJ2-3,TRBV7-4,-,ASSPDIGDTQY
TRBJ2-3,TRBV13,TRBD1,ASSPRTGGRTDTQY
TRBJ2-5,TRBV3-1,TRBD1,ASSQTGQGIGTQY
TRBJ1-4,TRBV4-3,TRBD1,ASSREMGTGYEKLF
TRBJ1-2,TRBV18,TRBD1,ASSPSRDSYGYT
TRBJ1-1,TRBV9,-,ASSVGGGRNTEAF
TRBJ2-7,TRBV5-4,-,ASSLISAPEQY
TRBJ1-2,TRBV4-3,-,ASSQSHQGNYGYT
TRBJ1-5,TRBV2,-,ASSIVAGTDSNQPQH
TRBJ1-6,TRBV7-9,-,ASSPDARGSPLH
TRBJ2-5,TRBV20-1,TRBD2,SARGGREGETQY
TRBJ1-2,TRBV12-3/TRBV12-4,-,ASDAMGQNYGYT
TRBJ2-1,TRBV5-6,TRBD2,ASSFFGTSASSYNEQF
TRBJ2-7,TRBV18,TRBD2,ASSPPSAGGTYEQY
TRBJ2-5,TRBV12-3/TRBV12-4,TRBD2,ASSSRTSGRQETQY
TRBJ1-1,TRBV28,-,ASLILGEITEAF
TRBJ2-5,TRBV29-1,-,SVEVLGQGETQY
TRBJ2-7,TRBV3-1,-,ASSQWTGTYEQY
TRBJ2-2,TRBV7-7,TRBD2,ASSRGLAGPNTGELF
TRBJ2-7,TRBV28,TRBD1,ASSTFGQGSAEQY
TRBJ2-7,TRBV12-5,-,ASGFRDSEQY
TRBJ1-4,TRBV28,-,ASRTGTQNEKLF
TRBJ2-7,TRBV10-3,TRBD2,AIRPSGGLAGIGSYEQY
TRBJ1-1,TRBV4-3,-,ASSQDPSQATEAF
TRBJ1-5,TRBV28,-,ASSFAGTRRRNQPQH
TRBJ1-1,TRBV5-6,TRBD1,ASSLAEDRADGEAF
TRBJ2-3,TRBV28,TRBD1,ASSFQIRDSNTDTQY
TRBJ2-6,TRBV9,-,ASSASWIENSGANVLT
TRBJ2-6,TRBV19,TRBD1,ASRQGAPSGANVLT
TRBJ2-7,TRBV19,-,ASSIAGHLYEQY
TRBJ2-7,TRBV7-6,-,ASSTVTGFEQY
TRBJ2-1,TRBV20-1,-,SARDVGRLEQF
TRBJ2-7,TRBV6-1,-,ASRDNAYEQY
TRBJ2-2,TRBV18,TRBD1,ASSPADRDTGELF
TRBJ1-2,TRBV12-5,TRBD1,ASGFLDRDYGYT
TRBJ2-1,TRBV30,TRBD2,AWLPKREWNEQF
TRBJ1-1,TRBV12-3/TRBV12-4,TRBD1,ASSPRQGAEKNTEAF
TRBJ2-7,TRBV11-2,-,ASSLSLAEPFYEQY
TRBJ2-3,TRBV20-1,TRBD2,SARPSGSTDTQY
TRBJ1-2,TRBV30,-,ACTPGANYSYT